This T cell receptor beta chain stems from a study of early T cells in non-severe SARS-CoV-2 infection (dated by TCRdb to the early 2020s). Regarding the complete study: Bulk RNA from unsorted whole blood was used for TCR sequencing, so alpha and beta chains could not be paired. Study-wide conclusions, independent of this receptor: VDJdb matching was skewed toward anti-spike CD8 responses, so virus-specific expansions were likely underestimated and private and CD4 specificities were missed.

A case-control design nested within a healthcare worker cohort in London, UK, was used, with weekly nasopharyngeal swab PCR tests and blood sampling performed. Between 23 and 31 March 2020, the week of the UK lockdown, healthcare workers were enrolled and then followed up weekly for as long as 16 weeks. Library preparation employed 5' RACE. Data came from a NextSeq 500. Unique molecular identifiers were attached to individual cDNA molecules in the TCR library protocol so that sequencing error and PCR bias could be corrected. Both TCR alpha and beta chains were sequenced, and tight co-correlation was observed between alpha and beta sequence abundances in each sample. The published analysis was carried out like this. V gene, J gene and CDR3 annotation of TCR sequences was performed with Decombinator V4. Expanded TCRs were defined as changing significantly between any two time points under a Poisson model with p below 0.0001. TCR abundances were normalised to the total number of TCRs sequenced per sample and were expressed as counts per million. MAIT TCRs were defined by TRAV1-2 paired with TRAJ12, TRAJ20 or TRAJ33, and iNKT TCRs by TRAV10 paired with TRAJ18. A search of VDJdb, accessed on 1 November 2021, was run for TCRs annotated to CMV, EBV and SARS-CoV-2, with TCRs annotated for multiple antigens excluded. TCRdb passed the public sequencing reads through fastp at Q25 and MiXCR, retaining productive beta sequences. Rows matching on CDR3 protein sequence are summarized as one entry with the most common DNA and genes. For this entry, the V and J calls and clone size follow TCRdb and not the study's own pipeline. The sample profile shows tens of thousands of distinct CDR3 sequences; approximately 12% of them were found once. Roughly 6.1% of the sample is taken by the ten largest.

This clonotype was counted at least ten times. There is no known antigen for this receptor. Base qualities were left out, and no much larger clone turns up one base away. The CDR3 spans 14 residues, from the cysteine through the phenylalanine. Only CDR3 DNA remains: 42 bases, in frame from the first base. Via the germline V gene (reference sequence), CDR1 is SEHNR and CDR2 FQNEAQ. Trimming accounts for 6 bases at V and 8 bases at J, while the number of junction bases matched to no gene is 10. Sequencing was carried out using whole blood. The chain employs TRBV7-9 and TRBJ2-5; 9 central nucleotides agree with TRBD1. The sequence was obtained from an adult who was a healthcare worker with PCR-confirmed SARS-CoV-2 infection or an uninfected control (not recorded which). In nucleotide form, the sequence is TGTGCCAGCAGAGAGTGGGACAGGGTGAACACCCAGTACTTC. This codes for CASREWDRVNTQYF.